Sequencing of this T cell receptor beta chain was carried out in a study of T cell changes during pregnancy in multiple sclerosis. The table came from immunoSEQ multiplex PCR; TCRdb's copy has only in-frame clones and leaves some out. The sample has 75,000 to 95,000 clones, roughly 90% seen once. With V trimmed by 5 bases and J by 1 base, 7 bases remained unmatched. Germline CDR1 and CDR2: SEHNR and FQNEAQ (reference sequence). This CDR3 spans 15 amino acids. The chain combines TRBV7-9 with TRBJ2-5, with 7 bases matching TRBD1. This receptor was obtained from a female donor with multiple sclerosis, enrolled in a pregnancy study. Sequences were derived from peripheral blood, sampled before pregnancy. The CDR3: CASSPDRASQETQYF. The CDR3 nucleotides read TGTGCCAGCAGCCCCGACAGGGCAAGCCAAGAGACCCAGTACTTC. Looking up the rest from reference TRBV7-9 and TRBJ2-5 gives the full variable domain: DTGVSQNPRHKITKRGQNVTFRCDPISEHNRLYWYRQTLGQGPEFLTYFQNEAQLEKSRLLSDRFSAERPKGSFSTLEIQRTEQGDSAMYLCASSPDRASQETQYFGPGTRLLVL.